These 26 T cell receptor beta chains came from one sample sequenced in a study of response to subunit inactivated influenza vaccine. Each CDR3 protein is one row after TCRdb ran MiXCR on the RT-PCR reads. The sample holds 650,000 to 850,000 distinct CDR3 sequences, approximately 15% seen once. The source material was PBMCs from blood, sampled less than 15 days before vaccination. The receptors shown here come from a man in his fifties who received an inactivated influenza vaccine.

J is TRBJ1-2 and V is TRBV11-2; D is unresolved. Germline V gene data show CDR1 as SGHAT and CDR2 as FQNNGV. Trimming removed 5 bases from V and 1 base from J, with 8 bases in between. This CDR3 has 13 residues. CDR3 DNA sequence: TGTGCCAGCAGCGTAGTGGTTAACTATGGCTACACCTTC. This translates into CASSVVVNYGYTF.

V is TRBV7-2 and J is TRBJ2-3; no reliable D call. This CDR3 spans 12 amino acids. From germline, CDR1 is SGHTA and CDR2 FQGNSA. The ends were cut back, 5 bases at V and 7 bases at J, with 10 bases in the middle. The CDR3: CASSPRPYTQYF. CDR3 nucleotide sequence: TGTGCCAGCAGCCCCCGGCCTTATACGCAGTATTTT.

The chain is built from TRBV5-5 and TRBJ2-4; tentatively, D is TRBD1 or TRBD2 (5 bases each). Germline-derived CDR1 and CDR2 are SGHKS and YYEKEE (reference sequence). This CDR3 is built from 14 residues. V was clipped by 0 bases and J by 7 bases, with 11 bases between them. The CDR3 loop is CASSLAEGLNIQYF. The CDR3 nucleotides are TGTGCCAGCAGCTTGGCCGAGGGGTTGAACATTCAGTACTTC. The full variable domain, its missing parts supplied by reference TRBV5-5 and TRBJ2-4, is DAGVTQSPTHLIKTRGQQVTLRCSPISGHKSVSWYQQVLGQGPQFIFQYYEKEERGRGNFPDRFSARQFPNYSSELNVNALLLGDSALYLCASSLAEGLNIQYFGAGTRLSVL.

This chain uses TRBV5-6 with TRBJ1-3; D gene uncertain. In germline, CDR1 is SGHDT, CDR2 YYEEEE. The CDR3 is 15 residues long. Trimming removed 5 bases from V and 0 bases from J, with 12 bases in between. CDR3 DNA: TGTGCCAGCAGAATTTCAGGCTCCTCTGGAAACACCATATATTTT. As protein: CASRISGSSGNTIYF.

The CDR3 region is CSARRTGNYEQYF. CDR3 DNA: TGCAGTGCTAGGCGGACAGGAAATTACGAGCAGTACTTC. This chain joins TRBV20-1 and TRBJ2-7, with TRBD1 matching over 7 bases. This CDR3 contains 13 residues. The germline CDR1 and CDR2 sequences are DFQATT and SNEGSKA (reference sequence). Unmatched junction bases numbered 6, after V lost 3 bases and J lost 4 bases.

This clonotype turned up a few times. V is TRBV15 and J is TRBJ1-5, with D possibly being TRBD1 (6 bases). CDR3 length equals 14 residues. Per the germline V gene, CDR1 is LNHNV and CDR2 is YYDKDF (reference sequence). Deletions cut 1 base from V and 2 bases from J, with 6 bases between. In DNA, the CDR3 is TGTGCCACCAGCAGAGGACAGGGCAATCAGCCCCAGCATTTT. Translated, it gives CATSRGQGNQPQHF.

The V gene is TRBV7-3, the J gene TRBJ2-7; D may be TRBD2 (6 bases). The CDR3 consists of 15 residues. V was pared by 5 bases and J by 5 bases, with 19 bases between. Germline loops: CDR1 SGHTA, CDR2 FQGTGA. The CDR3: CASSPSGRTGNEQYF. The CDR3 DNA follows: TGTGCCAGCAGCCCGTCCGGGAGAACGGGTAACGAGCAGTACTTC.

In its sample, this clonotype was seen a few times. CDR3 sequence: CAISVGEYNEQFF. CDR3 in DNA: TGTGCCATCAGTGTCGGGGAGTACAATGAGCAGTTCTTC. The V and J genes are TRBV10-3 and TRBJ2-1; possible D gene TRBD2, 5 bases. CDR3 size: 13 residues. The V gene's germline CDR1 is ENHRY and CDR2 SYGVKD. The V and J ends lost 4 bases and 4 bases respectively, with 8 bases between them.

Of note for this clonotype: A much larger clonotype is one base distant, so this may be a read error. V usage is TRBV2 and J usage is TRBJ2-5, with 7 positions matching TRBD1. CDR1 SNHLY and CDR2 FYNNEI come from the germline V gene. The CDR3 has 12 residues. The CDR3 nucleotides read TGTGCCAGCATACAGGGGCAAGAGACCCTGTACTTC. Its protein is CASIQGQETLYF.

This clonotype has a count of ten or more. CDR3: CASSFDPTGFNEQFF. CDR3 in DNA: TGTGCCAGCAGTTTTGACCCAACAGGGTTCAATGAGCAGTTCTTC. The chain joins TRBV6-2 or TRBV6-3 to TRBJ2-1; D possibly corresponds to TRBD1 (6 bases). V lost 4 bases, J lost 6 bases, and 16 bases lay in between. Germline V gives CDR1 MNHEY, CDR2 SVGEGT. There are 15 residues in the CDR3.

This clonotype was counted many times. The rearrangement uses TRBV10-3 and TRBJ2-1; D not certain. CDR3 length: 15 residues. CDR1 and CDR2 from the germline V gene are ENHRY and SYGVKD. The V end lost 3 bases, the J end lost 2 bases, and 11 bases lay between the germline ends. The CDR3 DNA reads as TGTGCCATCAGTGAAGGTGGGAACGCCTACAATGAGCAGTTCTTC. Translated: CAISEGGNAYNEQFF.

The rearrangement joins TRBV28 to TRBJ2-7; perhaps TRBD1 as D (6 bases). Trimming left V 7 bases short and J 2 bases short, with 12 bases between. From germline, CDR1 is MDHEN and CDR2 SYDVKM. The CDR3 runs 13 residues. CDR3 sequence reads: CASTLDRAYEQYF. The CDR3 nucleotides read TGTGCCAGCACTCTGGACAGAGCCTACGAGCAGTACTTC.

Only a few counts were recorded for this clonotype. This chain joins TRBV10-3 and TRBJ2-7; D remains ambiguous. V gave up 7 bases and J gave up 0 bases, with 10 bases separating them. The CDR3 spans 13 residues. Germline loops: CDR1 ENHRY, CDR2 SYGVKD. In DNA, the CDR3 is TGTGCCATCAAGGCGGCCAGCTCCTACGAGCAGTACTTC. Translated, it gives CAIKAASSYEQYF.

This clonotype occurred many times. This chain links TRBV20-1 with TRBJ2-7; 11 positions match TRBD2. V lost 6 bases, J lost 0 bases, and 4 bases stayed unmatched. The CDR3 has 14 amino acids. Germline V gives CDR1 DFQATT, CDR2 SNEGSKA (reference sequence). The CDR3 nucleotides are TGCAGTGCGGAACTAGCGGGGGCCTCCTACGAGCAGTACTTC. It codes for CSAELAGASYEQYF.

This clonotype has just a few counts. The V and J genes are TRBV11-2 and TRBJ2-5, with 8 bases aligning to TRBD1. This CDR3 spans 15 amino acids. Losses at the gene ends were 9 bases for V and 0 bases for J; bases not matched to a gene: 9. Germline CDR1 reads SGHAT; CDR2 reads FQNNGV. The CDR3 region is CARTKQDRDQETQYF. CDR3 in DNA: TGTGCCAGGACCAAACAGGACAGGGACCAAGAGACCCAGTACTTC.

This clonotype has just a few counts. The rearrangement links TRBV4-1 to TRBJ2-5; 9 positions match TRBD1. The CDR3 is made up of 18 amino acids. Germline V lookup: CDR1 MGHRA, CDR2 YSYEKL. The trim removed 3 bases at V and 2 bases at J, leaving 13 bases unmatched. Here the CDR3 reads CASSQFPPLTGGQETQYF. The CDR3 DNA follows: TGCGCCAGCAGCCAGTTTCCACCCTTGACAGGGGGTCAAGAGACCCAGTACTTC.

CDR3 protein: CASSLEGQGLETQYF. CDR3 nucleotides: TGTGCCAGCAGCTTAGAGGGACAGGGGCTCGAGACCCAGTACTTC. V is TRBV7-8 and J is TRBJ2-5, with 10 bases aligning to TRBD1. Germline V lookup: CDR1 SGHVS, CDR2 FQNEAQ. The CDR3 sequence is 15 residues long. V lost 1 base to trimming and J lost 5 bases; unmatched junction nucleotides: 4.

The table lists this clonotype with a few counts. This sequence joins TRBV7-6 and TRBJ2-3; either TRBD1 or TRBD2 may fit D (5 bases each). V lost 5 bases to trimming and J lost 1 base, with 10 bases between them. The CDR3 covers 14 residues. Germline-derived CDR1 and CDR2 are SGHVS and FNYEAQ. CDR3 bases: TGTGCCAGCAGCGACGGGACGGGCACAGATACGCAGTATTTT. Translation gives CASSDGTGTDTQYF.

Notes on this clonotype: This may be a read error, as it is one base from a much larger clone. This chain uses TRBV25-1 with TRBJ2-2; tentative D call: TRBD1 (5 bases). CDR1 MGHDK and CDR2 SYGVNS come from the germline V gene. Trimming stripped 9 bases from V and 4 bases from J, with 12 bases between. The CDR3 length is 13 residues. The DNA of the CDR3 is TGTGCCAGAAGTTTTGACAGCACCGGGGAGCTGTTTTTT. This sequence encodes CARSFDSTGELFF. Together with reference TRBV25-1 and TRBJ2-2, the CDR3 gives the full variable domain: EADIYQTPRYLVIGTGKKITLECSQTMGHDKMYWYQQDPGMELHLIHYSYGVNSTEKGDLSSESTVSRIRTEHFPLTLESARPSHTSQYLCARSFDSTGELFFGEGSRLTVL.

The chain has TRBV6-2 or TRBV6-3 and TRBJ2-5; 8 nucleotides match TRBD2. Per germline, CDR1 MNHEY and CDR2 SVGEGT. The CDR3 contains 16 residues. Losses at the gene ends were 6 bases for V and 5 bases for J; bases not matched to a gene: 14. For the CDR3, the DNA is TGTGCCAGCAGCTACAGGCCCAGCGGGAGAGGGGAGACCCAGTACTTC. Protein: CASSYRPSGRGETQYF.

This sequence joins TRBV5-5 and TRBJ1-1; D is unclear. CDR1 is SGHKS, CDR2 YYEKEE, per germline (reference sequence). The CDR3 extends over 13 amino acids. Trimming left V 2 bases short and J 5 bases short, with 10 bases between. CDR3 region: CASSFSQRTEAFF. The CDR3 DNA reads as TGTGCCAGCAGCTTTTCCCAGAGGACTGAAGCTTTCTTT. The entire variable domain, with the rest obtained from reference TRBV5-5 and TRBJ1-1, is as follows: DAGVTQSPTHLIKTRGQQVTLRCSPISGHKSVSWYQQVLGQGPQFIFQYYEKEERGRGNFPDRFSARQFPNYSSELNVNALLLGDSALYLCASSFSQRTEAFFGQGTRLTVV.

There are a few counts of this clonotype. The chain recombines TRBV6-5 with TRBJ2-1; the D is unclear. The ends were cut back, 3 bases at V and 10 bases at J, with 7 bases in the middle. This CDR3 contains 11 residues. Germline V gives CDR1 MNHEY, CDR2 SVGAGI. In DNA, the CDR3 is TGTGCCAGCAGTTATTGGCCGGAGCAGTTCTTC. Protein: CASSYWPEQFF.

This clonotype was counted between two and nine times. The CDR3 loop is CASRRGTSVLTGANVLTF. The CDR3 DNA follows: TGTGCCAGCAGAAGGGGGACTAGCGTCTTAACTGGGGCCAACGTCCTGACTTTC. This chain links TRBV28 with TRBJ2-6, with 10 bases matching TRBD2. The CDR3 spans 18 residues. V dropped 6 bases and J dropped 2; count of bases not matched to a gene: 10. The V gene's germline CDR1 is MDHEN and CDR2 SYDVKM.

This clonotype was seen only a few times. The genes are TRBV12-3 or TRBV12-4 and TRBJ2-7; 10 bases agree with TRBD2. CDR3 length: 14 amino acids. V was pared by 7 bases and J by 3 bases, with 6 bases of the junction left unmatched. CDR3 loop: CASKGLAENYEQYF. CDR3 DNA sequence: TGTGCCAGCAAAGGACTAGCGGAAAACTACGAGCAGTACTTC.

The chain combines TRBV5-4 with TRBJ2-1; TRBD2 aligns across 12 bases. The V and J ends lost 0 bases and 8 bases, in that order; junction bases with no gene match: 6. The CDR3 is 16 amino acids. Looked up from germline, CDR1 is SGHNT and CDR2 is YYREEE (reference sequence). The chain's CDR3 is CASSLVSTSGSYEQFF. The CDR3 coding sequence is TGTGCCAGCAGCTTGGTTTCGACTAGCGGGAGCTATGAGCAGTTCTTC.

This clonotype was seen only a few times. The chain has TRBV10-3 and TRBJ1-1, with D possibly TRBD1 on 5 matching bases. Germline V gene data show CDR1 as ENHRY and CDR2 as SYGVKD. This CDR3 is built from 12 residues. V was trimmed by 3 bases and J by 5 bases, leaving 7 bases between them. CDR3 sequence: CAISDWGTEAFF. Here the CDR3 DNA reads TGTGCCATCAGTGATTGGGGGACTGAAGCTTTCTTT.